The clone carrying this TCR beta chain was seen a handful of times. As yet, its antigen is unknown. The primer mix had 60 Vbeta and 13 Jbeta primers. Profiling relied on immunoSEQ multiplex PCR, and the TCRdb table lists in-frame clones only, not all of them. Seen here are 100,000 to 150,000 clones, roughly four fifths observed once, and the top ten hold 4% to 4.5%. The data are from a study of cytomegalovirus exposure and HLA in healthy donors. As for the study in general: For the 300 to 400 genotyped donors, about 81% fell within the Caucasian-associated ancestry cluster.

Those who donated were healthy bone marrow donors. Looked up from germline, CDR1 is SGHNT and CDR2 is YYREEE (reference sequence). This CDR3 is 14 amino acids long. V lost 4 bases, J lost 3 bases, and 6 bases stayed unmatched. Broader study findings: Later genetic work tied a missense DCLRE1C variant to beta-chain V and J trimming.

The source material was PBMCs. The chain joins TRBV5-4 to TRBJ1-1, with 7 bases that match TRBD1. This clonotype was sampled from a woman aged 45-60 years in good health and CMV-seropositive. Written as DNA, the CDR3 is TGTGCCAGCAGCCTCCGGGACAGCTACACTGAAGCTTTCTTT. Protein sequence: CASSLRDSYTEAFF.